These T cell receptor beta chains were read from a single sample in a study of T cells in Graves' hyperthyroidism and ophthalmopathy. One entry per CDR3 protein, called by TCRdb with MiXCR from the multiplex PCR reads. The data contain roughly 640,000 distinct CDR3 sequences, about 16% of them seen just once; the ten biggest clones take up under 3.5%. The specimen sequenced was blood. All receptors derive from a woman aged 35 to 49 with Graves' ophthalmopathy. Each CDR3 is given with its conserved first and last residue. The order of the fields is D gene, clone size, J gene, CDR3 length, V gene, CDR3 protein, CDR3 DNA. The D gene is left open where the match is weak. Rows give clone size only sometimes, using once, few, many, or a class for an expanded clone.

TRBD1 many TRBJ2-2 15 TRBV2 CASSSPGGATGELFF TGTGCCAGCAGCTCGCCAGGGGGCGCGACCGGGGAGCTGTTTTTT
TRBD2 NA TRBJ2-1 13 TRBV2 CASSVAGNYEQFF TGTGCCAGCAGTGTAGCGGGAAACTACGAGCAGTTCTTC
TRBD1 few TRBJ1-2 16 TRBV28 CASSLIRTGFNYGYTF TGTGCCAGCAGTTTGATTCGGACAGGCTTTAACTATGGCTACACCTTC
TRBD2 NA TRBJ2-5 17 TRBV5-8 CASSSGLAGGQQETQYF TGTGCCAGCAGCTCAGGACTAGCGGGGGGACAACAAGAGACCCAGTACTTC
TRBD1 NA TRBJ1-1 17 TRBV18 CASSPGPGQGNSTEAFF TGTGCCAGCTCACCGGGCCCGGGACAGGGGAATTCCACTGAAGCTTTCTTT
NA many TRBJ1-1 13 TRBV5-1 CASSFQGATEAFF TGCGCCAGCAGCTTTCAGGGTGCCACTGAAGCTTTCTTT
NA many TRBJ1-4 17 TRBV3-1 CASSPYPFVGTNEKLFF TGTGCCAGCAGCCCGTACCCCTTTGTCGGTACCAATGAAAAACTGTTTTTT
TRBD2 few TRBJ2-1 14 TRBV3-1 CASSRLAGEPEQFF TGTGCCAGCAGCCGACTAGCGGGAGAACCTGAGCAGTTCTTC
TRBD2 many TRBJ2-2 15 TRBV11-2 CASSPRGVGTGELFF TGTGCCAGCAGCCCACGGGGGGTAGGGACCGGGGAGCTGTTTTTT
NA many TRBJ1-5 15 TRBV6-1 CASSEMAPGIQPQHF TGTGCCAGCAGTGAAATGGCACCGGGAATACAGCCCCAGCATTTT
NA many TRBJ2-2 15 TRBV6-6 CASSYSYVNTGELFF TGTGCCAGCAGTTACTCGTATGTGAACACCGGGGAGCTGTTTTTT
NA many TRBJ2-1 13 TRBV20-1 CSARPGTINEQFF TGCAGTGCTAGACCCGGGACAATTAATGAGCAGTTCTTC
NA NA TRBJ2-5 13 TRBV7-9 CASSLAVGETQYF TGTGCCAGCAGCTTAGCAGTAGGAGAGACCCAGTACTTC
TRBD1 NA TRBJ2-1 16 TRBV5-1 CASSLRTTGGYNEQFF TGCGCCAGCAGCTTGCGTACGACAGGGGGGTACAATGAGCAGTTCTTC
NA few TRBJ2-1 11 TRBV3-1 CATGKVHEQFF TGTGCCACTGGGAAAGTCCATGAGCAGTTCTTC
NA many TRBJ1-6 12 TRBV30 CAWRYSNSPLHF TGTGCCTGGAGATATAGCAATTCACCCCTCCACTTT
NA few TRBJ2-7 14 TRBV5-8 CASSFSQETYEQYF TGTGCCAGCAGCTTTAGTCAGGAGACCTACGAGCAGTACTTC
NA many TRBJ1-2 17 TRBV29-1 CSVDQPSGDGLGYGYTF TGCAGCGTTGATCAGCCCTCAGGGGACGGGCTCGGCTATGGCTACACCTTC
NA few TRBJ2-7 13 TRBV7-3 CASSQGMEGEQYF TGTGCCAGCAGCCAAGGCATGGAAGGGGAGCAGTACTTC
NA NA TRBJ1-1 15 TRBV5-1 CASSGAGEMNTEAFF TGCGCCAGCAGCGGGGCAGGGGAAATGAACACTGAAGCTTTCTTT
TRBD2 few TRBJ2-5 12 TRBV3-1 CASSQGPGRANF TGTGCCAGCAGCCAAGGCCCGGGGAGGGCGAACTTC
TRBD2 many TRBJ2-1 17 TRBV20-1 CSARKGLAGFSYNEQFF TGCAGTGCTAGGAAGGGACTAGCGGGATTCTCCTACAATGAGCAGTTCTTC
TRBD1 many TRBJ2-1 15 TRBV5-1 CASSRTGGLYNEQFF TGCGCCAGCAGCCGGACAGGGGGACTCTACAATGAGCAGTTCTTC
TRBD1 NA TRBJ1-1 15 TRBV6-5 CASSSSDRAVGEAFF TGTGCCAGCAGTTCCTCGGACAGGGCAGTAGGTGAAGCTTTCTTT
NA NA TRBJ1-5 12 TRBV7-9 CASSWADQPQHF TGTGCCAGCAGTTGGGCGGATCAGCCCCAGCATTTT
TRBD2 NA TRBJ2-2 17 TRBV19 CASSWTSGGQNTGELFF TGTGCCAGTAGTTGGACTAGCGGGGGTCAGAACACCGGGGAGCTGTTTTTT
TRBD1 few TRBJ2-3 16 TRBV18 CASSLGQGSFTDTQYF TGTGCCAGCTCACTGGGACAGGGAAGTTTCACAGATACGCAGTATTTT
NA NA TRBJ1-4 14 TRBV2 CASSRRRTNEKLFF TGTGCCAGCAGCCGGAGAAGGACTAATGAAAAACTGTTTTTT
NA few TRBJ1-2 16 TRBV7-2 CASSLGGEGSNYGYTF TGTGCCAGCAGCTTAGGGGGGGAGGGTTCTAACTATGGCTACACCTTC
NA few TRBJ2-7 15 TRBV5-1 CASSLAPTAIYEQYF TGCGCCAGCAGCTTGGCCCCGACAGCAATCTACGAGCAGTACTTC
NA few TRBJ2-7 17 TRBV27 CASSFKQSGSQTYEQYF TGTGCCAGCAGTTTCAAACAGAGTGGGTCTCAAACCTACGAGCAGTACTTC
TRBD1 NA TRBJ1-1 16 TRBV7-3 CASSSGQAGMNTEAFF TGTGCCAGCAGCTCCGGACAGGCTGGGATGAACACTGAAGCTTTCTTT
NA NA TRBJ2-5 13 TRBV20-1 CSAPVRAQETQYF TGCAGTGCTCCTGTCAGGGCTCAAGAGACCCAGTACTTC
NA NA TRBJ1-5 14 TRBV18 CASSPETGNQPQHF TGTGCCAGCTCACCAGAGACAGGCAATCAGCCCCAGCATTTT
TRBD1 many TRBJ1-1 13 TRBV6-1 CASSQQGSTEAFF TGTGCCAGCAGCCAACAGGGGAGCACTGAAGCTTTCTTT
NA NA TRBJ2-2 16 TRBV15 CATSRGASAGTGELFF TGTGCCACCAGCAGAGGAGCTAGCGCGGGCACCGGGGAGCTGTTTTTT
NA NA TRBJ2-3 14 TRBV9 CASSVSGYTDTQYF TGTGCCAGCAGCGTTTCAGGGTACACAGATACGCAGTATTTT
NA few TRBJ1-2 14 TRBV10-2 CASSGRDANYGYTF TGCGCCAGCAGTGGCCGGGATGCTAACTATGGCTACACCTTC
TRBD2 many TRBJ2-7 16 TRBV11-1 CASSFGLAGGPYEQYF TGTGCCAGCAGCTTCGGTTTAGCGGGAGGCCCCTACGAGCAGTACTTC
NA many TRBJ2-6 15 TRBV28 CASSLPAAGANVLTF TGTGCCAGCAGCCTACCCGCGGCCGGGGCCAACGTCCTGACTTTC
TRBD2 many TRBJ2-4 15 TRBV7-3 CASSLSGGSKNIQYF TGTGCCAGCAGTCTAAGCGGGGGGAGTAAAAACATTCAGTACTTC
NA NA TRBJ2-3 14 TRBV4-1 CASSQLAITDTQYF TGCGCCAGCAGCCAACTAGCGATCACAGATACGCAGTATTTT
NA many TRBJ2-3 15 TRBV5-5 CASSPYGLTSNTQYF TGTGCCAGCAGCCCTTATGGACTAACCTCCAATACGCAGTATTTT
TRBD2 few TRBJ2-3 17 TRBV18 CASSPGLAGGGTDTQYF TGTGCCAGCTCACCAGGACTAGCTGGCGGGGGAACAGATACGCAGTATTTT
NA NA TRBJ2-5 15 TRBV25-1 CASSDPPAGEETQYF TGTGCCAGCAGTGACCCCCCTGCCGGGGAAGAGACCCAGTACTTC
NA many TRBJ2-7 15 TRBV18 CASSPAGSGTYEQYF TGTGCCAGCTCACCAGCTGGTTCGGGAACTTACGAGCAGTACTTC